This T cell receptor (beta chain) was sequenced in a study of T cell responses to AZD1222 COVID-19 vaccine. Study summary: Pooling was applied to second doses at about 4 or about 12 weeks.

Study results and caveats: Per reports, nearly half of all spike-specific TCRs target regions that are unmutated in variants. Repertoire sampling was restricted to post-peak T cell response timepoints. Donors in the cohort were predominantly white British and more often female, and clonal diversity was possibly underestimated.

Worth noting for this clone: Its antigen is not identified.

CDR3 length equals 17 residues. The trim removed 4 bases at V and 1 base at J, leaving 8 bases unmatched. Germline-derived CDR1 and CDR2 are SGHAT and FQNNGV. Measured with immunoSEQ multiplex PCR; TCRdb has only the in-frame clones, and not every one. The profile shows some 170,000 clones, 85% to 90% of them singletons. The specimen comprised peripheral blood, sampled on day 0 of AZD1222 vaccination. The sequence derives from an adult in good health. The chain uses TRBV11-2 and TRBJ2-5, with 11 bases aligning to TRBD2. The CDR3 here is CASSSGASGGSQETQYF. CDR3 DNA: TGTGCCAGCAGCTCCGGGGCTAGCGGGGGGTCCCAAGAGACCCAGTACTTC.